The 10 T cell receptor beta chains below were found in one sample sequenced in a study of long-term antiretroviral therapy in people with HIV. With survey level as its setting, the immunoSEQ assay was v3.0. TCRdb keeps only in-frame clones here, not all; method: immunoSEQ multiplex PCR. The table includes 16,000 or so clones, 70% to 90% detected once. The source material was unsorted PBMCs, sampled 0.5 years after starting antiretroviral therapy. These receptors were taken from a woman in her forties with HIV.

The chain links TRBV6-1 to TRBJ1-2; D possibly corresponds to TRBD1 (5 bases). The CDR3 contains 18 residues. V was cut by 3 bases and J by 0 bases, with 20 bases left in between. Per the germline V gene, CDR1 is MNHNS and CDR2 is SASEGT. This CDR3 is CASSEVGQGFSANYGYTF. As DNA, the CDR3 is TGTGCCAGCAGTGAGGTAGGGCAGGGCTTTTCAGCTAACTATGGCTACACCTTC.

The CDR3, as DNA: TGCGCCAGCAGCTTGGCCGAACGAGGGGGAGTGGACACTGAAGCTTTCTTT. It encodes CASSLAERGGVDTEAFF. This chain uses TRBV5-1 with TRBJ1-1; a possible D gene is TRBD1 (6 bases). This CDR3 comprises 17 residues. Germline V gene data show CDR1 as SGHRS and CDR2 as YFSETQ. Trimming took 0 bases from V and 3 from J, leaving 18 bases between them.

The chain employs TRBV19 and TRBJ2-2; 10 bases are a match to TRBD1. After removal of 5 bases from V and 7 bases from J, the junction contained 7 bases not matched to a gene. The CDR3 length is 15 residues. Germline CDR1 is LNHDA and CDR2 is SQIVND (reference sequence). CDR3 bases: TGTGCCAGTAGTCCGGGACAGGGGAGGAGCGGGGAGCTGTTTTTT. Encoded protein: CASSPGQGRSGELFF.

This chain uses TRBV11-3 with TRBJ2-2; 7 nucleotides agree with TRBD1. The V gene end was trimmed by 1 base and the J gene end by 4 bases; junction bases not matched to a gene: 9. CDR3 length equals 17 residues. The germline V gene has CDR1 SGHNT and CDR2 YENEEA. The CDR3 coding sequence is TGTGCCAGCAGCTTAGGTGCCGACAGGGCGAGCACCGGGGAGCTGTTTTTT. Translating gives CASSLGADRASTGELFF.

This chain links TRBV27 with TRBJ2-3; D assignment may be TRBD1 or TRBD2 (6 bases each). V was shortened by 1 base and J by 1 base, with 12 bases between the two germline ends. The CDR3 loop spans 16 amino acids. CDR1 is MNHEY and CDR2 is SMNVEV in the germline V gene (reference sequence). The CDR3 DNA reads TGTGCCAGCAGTTTATGGGGGGCAGGGGGCACAGATACGCAGTATTTT. Its translation: CASSLWGAGGTDTQYF.

The chain combines TRBV6-6 with TRBJ2-5, with 9 bases fitting TRBD2. V shed 0 bases, J shed 5 bases, and the junction held 1 base outside the gene matches. Germline values: CDR1 MNHNY, CDR2 SVGAGI (reference sequence). This CDR3 is built from 14 residues. The chain's CDR3 is CASSYSGLAETQYF. As DNA, the CDR3 is TGTGCCAGCAGTTACTCGGGACTAGCTGAGACCCAGTACTTC.

The V call is TRBV5-6, the J call TRBJ2-1; 12 nucleotides line up with TRBD2. This CDR3 contains 14 residues. V lost 5 bases and J lost 10; bases outside the gene matches: 7. Germline V gives CDR1 SGHDT, CDR2 YYEEEE. CDR3 protein: CASSSSGRALEQFF. CDR3 nucleotide sequence: TGTGCCAGCAGTTCTAGCGGGAGGGCCCTGGAGCAGTTCTTC.

The gene calls are TRBV7-6 and TRBJ2-7, with 11 bases lining up with TRBD2. The CDR3 is made up of 14 amino acids. After removal of 5 bases from V and 4 bases from J, the junction contained 4 bases not matched to a gene. The germline CDR1 and CDR2 sequences are SGHVS and FNYEAQ. The CDR3, as DNA: TGTGCCAGCAGCACCGTAGCGGGAGGGTACGAGCAGTACTTC. It specifies CASSTVAGGYEQYF.

The J gene is TRBJ1-3, the V gene TRBV13; D is undetermined. The CDR3 is 14 residues long. The germline V gene encodes CDR1 PRHDT and CDR2 FYEKMQ (reference sequence). V lost 2 bases and J lost 0, with 5 bases in between. CDR3 sequence (DNA): TGTGCCAGCAGCTTATCGTCCTCTGGAAACACCATATATTTT. Translating gives CASSLSSSGNTIYF.

The genes are TRBV9 and TRBJ1-4; D is ambiguous. Germline loops: CDR1 SGDLS, CDR2 YYNGEE. V lost 4 bases, J lost 5 bases, and 12 bases lay in between. This CDR3 region has 14 residues. This chain's CDR3 is CASSSPERNEKLFF. The CDR3 region has the DNA TGTGCCAGCAGCTCCCCCGAGCGGAATGAAAAACTGTTTTTT. The whole variable domain, filled in from reference TRBV9 and TRBJ1-4, reads DSGVTQTPKHLITATGQRVTLRCSPRSGDLSVYWYQQSLDQGLQFLIQYYNGEERAKGNILERFSAQQFPDLHSELNLSSLELGDSALYFCASSSPERNEKLFFGSGTQLSVL.